These 23 T cell receptor beta chains were all obtained from the same sample, sequenced in a study of T cells in Graves' hyperthyroidism and ophthalmopathy. The investigators amplified TCR beta CDR3 regions from RNA transcripts. HTBI primers were used for first-round RT-PCR of the TCR CDR3. One entry per CDR3 protein results from TCRdb running MiXCR on the multiplex PCR reads. This sample has a few hundred thousand distinct CDR3 sequences, with approximately 14% found just once. The sample consisted of blood. These receptors came from a young woman with Graves' hyperthyroidism.

V is TRBV2 and J is TRBJ2-7; 8 bases align to TRBD1. Germline V lookup: CDR1 SNHLY, CDR2 FYNNEI. The CDR3 spans 15 residues. Losses at the gene ends were 6 bases for V and 2 bases for J; bases not matched to a gene: 9. The CDR3 sequence is CASRDRQGATYEQYF. Written as DNA, the CDR3 is TGTGCCAGCAGAGACCGTCAGGGGGCCACCTACGAGCAGTACTTC.

This clonotype showed up just a few times. V is TRBV30 and J is TRBJ1-2; TRBD1 might be the D (5 bases). Germline CDR1 GTSNPN, CDR2 SVGIG (reference sequence). V was clipped by 2 bases and J by 0 bases, with 10 bases between them. The length of the CDR3 is 14 residues. The CDR3 DNA sequence: TGTGCCTGGAGTATAGACAGTGCTAACTATGGCTACACCTTC. Its protein is CAWSIDSANYGYTF.

This clonotype appeared a few times. V usage is TRBV7-9 and J usage is TRBJ1-4, with 8 bases that match TRBD1. The germline V gene encodes CDR1 SEHNR and CDR2 FQNEAQ (reference sequence). This CDR3 spans 15 amino acids. V was pared by 5 bases and J by 4 bases, with 6 bases of the junction left unmatched. The CDR3 sequence: CASSQPRGRNEKLFF. The CDR3 DNA follows: TGTGCCAGCAGCCAGCCCAGGGGGCGTAATGAAAAACTGTTTTTT.

The gene calls are TRBV19 and TRBJ1-1; no definite D call. This CDR3 contains 14 residues. V shed 3 bases and J shed 1 base, with 9 bases lying between them. The germline CDR1 and CDR2 sequences are LNHDA and SQIVND (reference sequence). The CDR3 DNA follows: TGTGCCAGTAGTATCGGGTTAGAGAACACTGAAGCTTTCTTT. Residues: CASSIGLENTEAFF. Full variable domain (remainder filled in from reference TRBV19 and TRBJ1-1): DGGITQSPKYLFRKEGQNVTLSCEQNLNHDAMYWYRQDPGQGLRLIYYSQIVNDFQKGDIAEGYSVSREKKESFPLTVTSAQKNPTAFYLCASSIGLENTEAFFGQGTRLTVV.

This clonotype was seen ten or more times. The CDR3 nucleotides are TGTGCCTGGAGTGAAGGGACAACTGAAAATGAAAAACTGTTTTTT. It encodes CAWSEGTTENEKLFF. The chain recombines TRBV30 with TRBJ1-4; TRBD1 might be the D (6 bases). From germline, CDR1 is GTSNPN and CDR2 SVGIG (reference sequence). The CDR3 totals 15 residues. Trimming stripped 1 base from V and 5 bases from J, with 14 bases between.

There are many counts of this clonotype. This rearrangement joins TRBV5-1 to TRBJ2-1; D unresolved. The CDR3 extends over 14 amino acids. Germline V gene lookup returns CDR1 SGHRS and CDR2 YFSETQ. V lost 4 bases and J 4 bases, leaving 12 bases between the germline ends. This CDR3 reads CASSTGDRYNEQFF. CDR3 sequence (DNA): TGCGCCAGCAGCACTGGGGATCGGTACAATGAGCAGTTCTTC.

This rearrangement joins TRBV5-5 to TRBJ1-2, with 7 positions matching TRBD1. Looked up from germline, CDR1 is SGHKS and CDR2 is YYEKEE (reference sequence). The CDR3 consists of 18 residues. V gave up 0 bases and J gave up 1 base; unmatched junction bases: 12. The CDR3 DNA sequence: TGTGCCAGCAGCTTGGTGACAGGGACGGGAAAAAATAACTATGGCTACACCTTC. The encoded protein is CASSLVTGTGKNNYGYTF.

The V and J genes are TRBV9 and TRBJ2-7; no clear D. The CDR3 consists of 14 residues. Germline CDR1 and CDR2: SGDLS and YYNGEE. The V end lost 0 bases, the J end lost 6 bases, and 13 bases lay between the germline ends. In DNA, the CDR3 is TGTGCCAGCAGCGTAGATCCTAGGCTAGGCGAGCAGTACTTC. Translation: CASSVDPRLGEQYF.

This clonotype was counted between two and nine times. This chain connects TRBV15 to TRBJ1-5; D gene uncertain. Germline CDR1 reads LNHNV; CDR2 reads YYDKDF (reference sequence). The CDR3 has 13 residues. V gave up 3 bases and J gave up 7 bases, with 10 bases separating them. CDR3 loop: CATSRGEGQPQHF. CDR3 in DNA: TGTGCCACCAGCAGGGGCGAGGGACAGCCCCAGCATTTT.

This clonotype occurred many times. The chain couples TRBV12-3 or TRBV12-4 to TRBJ1-1, with a weak D call TRBD1 (6 bases). Trimming took 3 bases from V and 6 from J, leaving 8 bases between them. This CDR3 region has 12 residues. The CDR3 region has the DNA TGTGCCAGCAGTTTCGGACAGCCTGAAGCTTTCTTT. Amino acids: CASSFGQPEAFF.

The chain is built from TRBV5-8 and TRBJ2-1, with 8 bases that match TRBD1. J was trimmed by 6 bases and V by 6 bases; bases with no gene match: 11. The CDR3 is 15 residues long. CDR1 is SGHTS and CDR2 is YDEGEE in the germline V gene. Here the CDR3 DNA reads TGTGCCAGCAAACGGACAGGGAGCAGGTCCAATGAGCAGTTCTTC. Translating it yields CASKRTGSRSNEQFF.

This clonotype was recorded many times. V and J are TRBV20-1 and TRBJ2-7; a possible D gene is TRBD1 (6 bases). V was trimmed by 0 bases and J by 3 bases, leaving 12 bases between them. CDR3 length equals 14 residues. Germline CDR1 DFQATT, CDR2 SNEGSKA (reference sequence). CDR3 sequence reads: CSARDRDTHYEQYF. The CDR3 bases are TGCAGTGCTAGAGATCGGGACACACACTACGAGCAGTACTTC.

This clonotype was seen repeatedly, ten times or more. This sequence joins TRBV20-1 and TRBJ2-7; D is perhaps TRBD1 (6 bases). In germline, CDR1 is DFQATT, CDR2 SNEGSKA (reference sequence). CDR3 length: 13 residues. V was trimmed by 4 bases and J by 2 bases, leaving 12 bases between them. CDR3 coding DNA: TGCAGTGCTATAGGAGACAGGACCTACGAGCAGTACTTC. Amino acids: CSAIGDRTYEQYF.

The chain couples TRBV6-2 or TRBV6-3 to TRBJ2-1; 10 bases align to TRBD2. This CDR3 region has 14 residues. Germline lookup yields CDR1 MNHEY and CDR2 SVGEGT. Trimming took 7 bases from V and 7 from J; bases not matched to a gene: 7. The CDR3 here is CASTLAGGWNEQFF. The CDR3, as DNA: TGTGCCAGCACCTTAGCGGGAGGTTGGAATGAGCAGTTCTTC.

This clonotype was observed a handful of times. CDR3 bases: TGTGCCAGCAGCTTAGAATACCTAGCGGGAGGACGGAACGAGCAGTACTTC. It is translated as CASSLEYLAGGRNEQYF. The rearrangement uses TRBV7-2 and TRBJ2-7; 11 nucleotides align to TRBD2. The CDR3 covers 17 residues. V trimming: 1 base; J trimming: 5 bases; junction bases outside the gene matches: 10. Germline V gene data show CDR1 as SGHTA and CDR2 as FQGNSA.

This clonotype was counted at least ten times. V and J are TRBV5-1 and TRBJ2-7; D possibly corresponds to TRBD2 (5 bases). Trimming removed 0 bases from V and 2 bases from J, with 9 bases in between. CDR1 SGHRS and CDR2 YFSETQ come from the germline V gene. This CDR3 is built from 14 residues. CDR3 bases: TGCGCCAGCAGCTTGGGTGGGAGTCCCTACGAGCAGTACTTC. It translates to CASSLGGSPYEQYF.

This clonotype was observed at least ten times. The V and J genes are TRBV28 and TRBJ2-3, with a tentative D call TRBD2 (5 bases). CDR1 and CDR2 (germline): MDHEN, SYDVKM. The CDR3 has 15 amino acids. Trimming removed 5 bases from V and 6 bases from J, with 18 bases in between. The CDR3 DNA sequence: TGTGCCAGCAGTCTACTAGTCCGTGTAAGCGATACGCAGTATTTT. It codes for CASSLLVRVSDTQYF.

This clonotype showed up many times. The chain recombines TRBV3-1 with TRBJ2-7; 9 bases agree with TRBD2. The CDR3 is made up of 15 amino acids. CDR1 and CDR2 (germline): LGHDT, YNNKEL (reference sequence). V was pared by 0 bases and J by 2 bases, with 2 bases of the junction left unmatched. CDR3 DNA: TGTGCCAGCAGCCAAGAAGGACTAGCGACCTACGAGCAGTACTTC. This gives the protein CASSQEGLATYEQYF.

Many counts were recorded for this clonotype. CDR3 nucleotide sequence: TGTGCCACCAGTGATTTGCCCCAACAGGGGTTGGGCAATCAGCCCCAGCATTTT. This encodes CATSDLPQQGLGNQPQHF. The chain employs TRBV24-1 and TRBJ1-5, with 7 bases matching TRBD1. CDR3 size: 18 residues. In germline, CDR1 is KGHDR, CDR2 SFDVKD. Trimming removed 0 bases from V and 2 bases from J; junction bases left unmatched: 9.

With respect to this clonotype: A read error may produce the germline difference seen at one junction end. The chain couples TRBV6-1 to TRBJ2-4, with D maybe TRBD1 (7 bases). In germline, CDR1 is MNHNS, CDR2 SASEGT. The CDR3 length is 17 residues. CDR3: CASSPGRDSLARNIQYF. The CDR3 nucleotides read TGTGCCAGCAGTCCGGGGCGGGACAGTTTAGCCAGAAACATTCAGTACTTC.

This clonotype was seen repeatedly, ten times or more. The chain combines TRBV6-1 with TRBJ2-7, with D possibly matching TRBD2 (5 bases). CDR3 length: 16 amino acids. Germline values: CDR1 MNHNS, CDR2 SASEGT. Trimming removed 5 bases from V and 2 bases from J, with 19 bases in between. For the CDR3, the DNA is TGTGCCAGCAGTTATCTTGGAGGATGGAAAACCTACGAGCAGTACTTC. Protein: CASSYLGGWKTYEQYF.

This clonotype has a count of ten or more. The chain has TRBV5-1 and TRBJ2-5, with a tentative D call TRBD2 (5 bases). The CDR3 has 13 residues. Germline V gene data show CDR1 as SGHRS and CDR2 as YFSETQ. V was clipped by 4 bases and J by 3 bases, with 10 bases between them. The CDR3 protein is CASSPAREETQYF. CDR3 DNA sequence: TGCGCCAGCAGCCCCGCGAGGGAAGAGACCCAGTACTTC.

This clonotype has ten or more counts. The chain couples TRBV20-1 to TRBJ2-3; 9 bases are a match to TRBD2. Losses at the gene ends were 0 bases for V and 1 base for J; bases not matched to a gene: 8. Germline V gene lookup returns CDR1 DFQATT and CDR2 SNEGSKA (reference sequence). The CDR3 is 17 amino acids. CDR3 sequence (DNA): TGCAGTGCTAGAGATCAGTTCCCTAGCGGGGGCACAGATACGCAGTATTTT. Encoded protein: CSARDQFPSGGTDTQYF.